Given below is one TCR beta chain in context. The second PCR ran roughly 7 to 12 cycles with a sample-barcoded 5' primer and J-beta primers. Each single sample gave us at least 2.5 million CDR3-containing paired-end reads. Each CDR3 protein gets one entry after TCRdb re-called the 5' RACE reads with MiXCR. The table records hundreds of thousands of distinct CDR3 sequences, 20% to 25% of them present only once. Total RNA, at least 5 micrograms per sample, was extracted from PBMCs. The CDR3 loop spans 15 amino acids. The V gene's germline CDR1 is MNHEY and CDR2 SVGEGT. Trimming removed 2 bases at V and 6 bases at J, with 14 bases between. This entry is derived from a study of blood T cells in healthy people across ages.

The sample comprised blood. The chain carries TRBV6-2 or TRBV6-3 and TRBJ2-4; the D gene is possibly TRBD2 (6 bases). This sequence originates from a man between 65 and 79 years old in good health. CDR3 sequence: CASSYKREKGNIQYF. As DNA, the CDR3 is TGTGCCAGCAGTTACAAACGGGAGAAGGGAAACATTCAGTACTTC.